This T cell receptor (beta chain) is drawn from a study of shared clonotypes between healthy human individuals. Across the study: There were three CD4 naive, three CD4 memory, two CD8 naive and one CD8 memory plates per donor. Study observations and caveats: Clonotype sharing across donors was expected to vary with sequencing depth.

CD8 cells classed as naive were CD45RO-negative and positively selected for CCR7, excluding terminally differentiated effector memory CD45RA+ cells. In regard to this clone: Its target is unknown.

Germline loops: CDR1 SQVTM, CDR2 ANQGSEA. The CDR3 is made up of 19 amino acids. Deletions cut 1 base from V and 2 bases from J, with 26 bases between. Deep was the level used in running the assay. The repertoire was sequenced with immunoSEQ multiplex PCR; TCRdb's copy has only in-frame clones and lacks some. The sample contains millions of clones, about 93% of which appear only once. The sequence was obtained from a man aged 18 to 29 in good health. Some clones in this sample may be carry-over from other donors' samples. Specimen: naive CD8+ T cells from PBMCs. This chain uses TRBV29-1 with TRBJ2-5; D not resolved. In DNA form, the CDR3 reads TGCAGCGTTGAAGCTAAAGAGTGGTTCGGAGCTGGGGTACAAGAGACCCAGTACTTC. Its translation is CSVEAKEWFGAGVQETQYF. The complete variable domain, with remaining parts taken from reference TRBV29-1 and TRBJ2-5, reads SAVISQKPSRDICQRGTSLTIQCQVDSQVTMMFWYRQQPGQSLTLIATANQGSEATYESGFVIDKFPISRPNLTFSTLTVSNMSPEDSSIYLCSVEAKEWFGAGVQETQYFGPGTRLLVL.